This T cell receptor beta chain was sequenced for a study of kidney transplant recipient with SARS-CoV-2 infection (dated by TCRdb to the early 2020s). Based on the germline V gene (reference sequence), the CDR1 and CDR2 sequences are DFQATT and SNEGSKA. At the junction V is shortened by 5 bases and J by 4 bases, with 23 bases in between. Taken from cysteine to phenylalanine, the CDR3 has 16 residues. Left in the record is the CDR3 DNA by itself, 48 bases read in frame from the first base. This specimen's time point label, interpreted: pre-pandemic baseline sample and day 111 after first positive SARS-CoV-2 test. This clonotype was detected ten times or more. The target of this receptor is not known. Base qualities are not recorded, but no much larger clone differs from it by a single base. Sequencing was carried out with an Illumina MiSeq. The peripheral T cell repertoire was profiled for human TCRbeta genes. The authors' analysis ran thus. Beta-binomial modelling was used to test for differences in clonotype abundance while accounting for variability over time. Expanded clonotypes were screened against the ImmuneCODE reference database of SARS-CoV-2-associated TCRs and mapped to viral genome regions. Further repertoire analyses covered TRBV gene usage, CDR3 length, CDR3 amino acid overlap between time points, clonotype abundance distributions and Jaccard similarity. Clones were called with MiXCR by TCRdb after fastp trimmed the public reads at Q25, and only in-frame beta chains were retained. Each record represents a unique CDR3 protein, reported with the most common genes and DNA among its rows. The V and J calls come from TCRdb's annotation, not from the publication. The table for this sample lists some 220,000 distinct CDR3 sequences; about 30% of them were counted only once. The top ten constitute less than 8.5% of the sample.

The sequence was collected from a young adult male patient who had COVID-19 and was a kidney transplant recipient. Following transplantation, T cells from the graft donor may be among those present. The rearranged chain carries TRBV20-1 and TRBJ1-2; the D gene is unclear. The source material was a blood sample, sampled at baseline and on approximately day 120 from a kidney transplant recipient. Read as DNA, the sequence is TGCAGTGCTTTGAGAATGCTGTTTCGAAAGACCTATGGCTACACCTTC. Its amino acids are CSALRMLFRKTYGYTF.